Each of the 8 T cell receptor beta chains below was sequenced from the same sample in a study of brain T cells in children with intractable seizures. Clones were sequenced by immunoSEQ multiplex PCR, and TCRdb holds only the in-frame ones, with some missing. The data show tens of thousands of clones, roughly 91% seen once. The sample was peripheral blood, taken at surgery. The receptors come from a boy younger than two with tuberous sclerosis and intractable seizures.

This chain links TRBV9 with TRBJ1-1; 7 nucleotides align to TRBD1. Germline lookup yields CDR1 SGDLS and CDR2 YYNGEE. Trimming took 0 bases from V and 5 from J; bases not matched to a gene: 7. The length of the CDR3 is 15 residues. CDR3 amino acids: CASSVDEGAGTEAFF. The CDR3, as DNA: TGTGCCAGCAGCGTAGACGAGGGGGCGGGTACTGAAGCTTTCTTT.

This chain's CDR3 is CARSPVVFFLERGAKETQYF. The CDR3 region has the DNA TGTGCCAGAAGCCCGGTGGTGTTTTTTTTGGAGCGGGGGGCCAAAGAGACCCAGTACTTC. J is TRBJ2-5 and V is TRBV7-5; the table's D call of TRBD2 was not tested on the DNA. TRBV7-5 is shown as a pseudogene. The CDR3 length is 20 residues.

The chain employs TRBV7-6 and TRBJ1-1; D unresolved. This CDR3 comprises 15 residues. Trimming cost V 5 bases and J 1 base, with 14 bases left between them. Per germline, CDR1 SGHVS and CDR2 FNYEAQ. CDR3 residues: CASSLLVRGNTEAFF. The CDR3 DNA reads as TGTGCCAGCAGCCTCCTCGTGCGGGGGAACACTGAAGCTTTCTTT.

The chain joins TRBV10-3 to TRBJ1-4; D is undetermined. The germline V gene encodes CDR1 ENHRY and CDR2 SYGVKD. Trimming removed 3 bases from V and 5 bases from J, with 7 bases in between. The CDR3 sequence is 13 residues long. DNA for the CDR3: TGTGCCATCAGTGACACCGGGAATGAAAAACTGTTTTTT. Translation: CAISDTGNEKLFF.

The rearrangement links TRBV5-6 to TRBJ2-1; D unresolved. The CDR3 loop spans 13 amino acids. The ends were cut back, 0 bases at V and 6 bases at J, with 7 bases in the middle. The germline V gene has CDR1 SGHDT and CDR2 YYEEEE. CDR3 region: CASSLEVSNEQFF. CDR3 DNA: TGTGCCAGCAGCTTGGAAGTCTCCAATGAGCAGTTCTTC.

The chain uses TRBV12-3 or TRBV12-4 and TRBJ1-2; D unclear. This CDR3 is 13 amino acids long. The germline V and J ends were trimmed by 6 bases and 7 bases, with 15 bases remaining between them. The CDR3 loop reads CASRYPNLFGYTF. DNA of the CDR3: TGTGCCAGCAGGTACCCTAATCTCTTTGGCTACACCTTC.

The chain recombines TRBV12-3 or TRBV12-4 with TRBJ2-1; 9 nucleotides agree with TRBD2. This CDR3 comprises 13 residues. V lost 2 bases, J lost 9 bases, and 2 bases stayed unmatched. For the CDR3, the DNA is TGTGCCAGCAGTTTAATACTAGCGGGTGAGCAGTTCTTC. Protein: CASSLILAGEQFF.

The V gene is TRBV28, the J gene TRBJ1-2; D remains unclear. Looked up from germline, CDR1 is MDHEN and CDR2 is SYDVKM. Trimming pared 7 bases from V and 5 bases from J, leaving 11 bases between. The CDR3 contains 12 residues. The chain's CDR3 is CASKQQFYGYTF. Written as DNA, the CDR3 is TGTGCCAGCAAACAACAGTTTTATGGCTACACCTTC.